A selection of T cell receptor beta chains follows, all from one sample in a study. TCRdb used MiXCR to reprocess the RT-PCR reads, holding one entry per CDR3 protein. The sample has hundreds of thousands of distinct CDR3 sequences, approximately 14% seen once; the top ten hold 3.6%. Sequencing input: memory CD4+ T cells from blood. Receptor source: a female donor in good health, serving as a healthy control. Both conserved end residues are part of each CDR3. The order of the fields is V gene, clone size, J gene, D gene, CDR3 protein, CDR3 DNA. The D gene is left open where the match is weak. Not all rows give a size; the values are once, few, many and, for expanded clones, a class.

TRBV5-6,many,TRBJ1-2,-,CASTPEGVIHGYTF,TGTGCCAGCACTCCTGAGGGGGTAATACATGGCTACACCTTC
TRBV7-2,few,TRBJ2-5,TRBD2,CASSLGPGRSETQYF,TGTGCCAGCAGCTTAGGACCCGGGAGGTCAGAGACCCAGTACTTC
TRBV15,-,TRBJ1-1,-,CATSRDLGGAVFF,TGTGCCACCAGCAGAGATCTAGGGGGGGCGGTTTTCTTT
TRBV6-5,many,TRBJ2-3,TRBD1,CASRLGTATDTQYF,TGTGCCAGCAGACTCGGGACAGCGACAGATACGCAGTATTTT
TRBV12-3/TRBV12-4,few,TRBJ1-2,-,CASSPRLGGEGGYTF,TGTGCCAGCAGTCCCCGCCTTGGCGGGGAGGGTGGCTACACCTTC
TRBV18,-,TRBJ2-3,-,CASSPSEGTQYF,TGTGCCAGCTCACCCTCGGAGGGTACGCAGTATTTT
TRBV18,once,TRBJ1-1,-,CASSPRGHTEAFF,TGTGCCAGCTCACCTCGGGGTCACACTGAAGCTTTCTTT
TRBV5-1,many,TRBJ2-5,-,CASSLDETQYF,TGTGCCAGCAGCTTGGACGAGACCCAGTACTTC
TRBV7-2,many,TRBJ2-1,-,CASSLVDATYNEQFF,TGTGCCAGCAGCTTAGTAGACGCGACCTACAATGAGCAGTTCTTC
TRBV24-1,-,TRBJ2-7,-,CATGDGAHYEQYF,TGTGCCACTGGGGACGGGGCACACTACGAGCAGTACTTC
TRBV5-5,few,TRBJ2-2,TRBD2,CASRGEVAGGTGELFF,TGTGCCAGCAGGGGAGAGGTAGCGGGAGGAACCGGGGAGCTGTTTTTT
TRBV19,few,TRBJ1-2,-,CASSIRGANPYGYTF,TGTGCCAGTAGTATACGAGGGGCAAACCCATATGGCTACACCTTC
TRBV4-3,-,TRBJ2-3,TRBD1,CASSQATGGYTDTQYF,TGCGCCAGCAGCCAAGCTACAGGGGGCTACACAGATACGCAGTATTTT
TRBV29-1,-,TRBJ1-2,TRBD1,CSVEGDRYHGYTF,TGCAGCGTAGAGGGGGACAGGTACCATGGCTACACCTTC
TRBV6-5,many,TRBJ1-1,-,CASSYSDRNRENTEAFF,TGTGCCAGCAGTTACTCGGATCGTAATCGAGAGAACACTGAAGCTTTCTTT
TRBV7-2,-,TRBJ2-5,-,CASSLPNRETQYF,TGTGCCAGCAGCTTACCGAACCGAGAGACCCAGTACTTC
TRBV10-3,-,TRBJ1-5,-,CAISESGDYSNQPQHF,TGTGCCATCAGTGAGTCGGGAGACTATAGCAATCAGCCCCAGCATTTT
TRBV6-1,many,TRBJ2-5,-,CASSGGYQETQYF,TGTGCCAGCAGTGGAGGGTACCAAGAGACCCAGTACTTC
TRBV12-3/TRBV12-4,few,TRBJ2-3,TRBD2,CASSLGLAGVSSDTQYF,TGTGCCAGCAGTCTGGGACTAGCGGGAGTTTCGTCAGATACGCAGTATTTT
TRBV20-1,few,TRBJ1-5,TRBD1,CSARDRINSNQPQHF,TGCAGTGCTAGGGACAGGATTAATAGCAATCAGCCCCAGCATTTT
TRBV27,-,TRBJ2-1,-,CTSSSVESHKSSYNEQFF,TGCACCAGCAGTTCCGTCGAAAGTCACAAAAGCTCCTACAATGAGCAGTTCTTC
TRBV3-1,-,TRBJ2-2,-,CASSQPDLNTGELFF,TGTGCCAGCAGCCAACCGGACTTGAACACCGGGGAGCTGTTTTTT
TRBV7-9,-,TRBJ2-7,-,CASSFSAHEQYF,TGTGCCAGCAGCTTTAGTGCCCACGAGCAGTACTTC
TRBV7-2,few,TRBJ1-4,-,CASSLAQVTGEKLFF,TGTGCCAGCAGCTTAGCACAGGTGACGGGTGAAAAACTGTTTTTT
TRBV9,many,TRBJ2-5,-,CASSGRTAQETQYF,TGTGCCAGCAGCGGGAGGACTGCCCAAGAGACCCAGTACTTC
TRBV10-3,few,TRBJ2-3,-,CATQAGYTDTQYF,TGTGCCACCCAAGCGGGTTACACAGATACGCAGTATTTT